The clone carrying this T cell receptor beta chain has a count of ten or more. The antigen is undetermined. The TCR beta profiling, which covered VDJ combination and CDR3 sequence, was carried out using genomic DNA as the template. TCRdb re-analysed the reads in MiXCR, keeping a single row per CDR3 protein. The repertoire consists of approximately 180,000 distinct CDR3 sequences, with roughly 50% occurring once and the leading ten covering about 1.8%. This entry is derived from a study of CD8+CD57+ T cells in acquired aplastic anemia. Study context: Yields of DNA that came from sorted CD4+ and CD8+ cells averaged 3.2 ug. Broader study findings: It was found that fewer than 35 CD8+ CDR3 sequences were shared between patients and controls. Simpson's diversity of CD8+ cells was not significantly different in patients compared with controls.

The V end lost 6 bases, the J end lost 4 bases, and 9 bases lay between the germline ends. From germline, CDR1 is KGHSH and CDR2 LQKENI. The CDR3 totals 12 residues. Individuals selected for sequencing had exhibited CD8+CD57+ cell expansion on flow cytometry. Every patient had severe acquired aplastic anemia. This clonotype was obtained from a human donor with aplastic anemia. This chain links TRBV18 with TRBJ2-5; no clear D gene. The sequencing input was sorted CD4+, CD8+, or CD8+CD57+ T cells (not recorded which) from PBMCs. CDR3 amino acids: CASSDHRETQYF. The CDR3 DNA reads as TGTGCCAGCTCCGATCATCGAGAGACCCAGTACTTC.